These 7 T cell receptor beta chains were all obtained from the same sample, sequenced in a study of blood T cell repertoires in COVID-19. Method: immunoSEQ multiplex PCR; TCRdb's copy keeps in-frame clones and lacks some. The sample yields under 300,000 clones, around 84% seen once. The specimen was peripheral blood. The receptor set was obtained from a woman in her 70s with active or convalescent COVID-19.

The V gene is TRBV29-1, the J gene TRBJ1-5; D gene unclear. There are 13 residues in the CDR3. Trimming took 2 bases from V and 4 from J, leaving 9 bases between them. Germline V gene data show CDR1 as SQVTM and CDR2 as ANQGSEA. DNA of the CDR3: TGCAGCGTTGAAAGCGGCAGGAATCAGCCCCAGCATTTT. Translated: CSVESGRNQPQHF.

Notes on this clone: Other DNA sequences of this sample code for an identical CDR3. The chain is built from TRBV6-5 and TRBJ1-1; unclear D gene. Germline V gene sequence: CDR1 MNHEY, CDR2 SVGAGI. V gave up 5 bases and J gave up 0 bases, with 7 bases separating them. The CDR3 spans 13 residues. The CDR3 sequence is CASSRTVNTEAFF. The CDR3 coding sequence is TGTGCCAGCAGTCGTACAGTGAACACTGAAGCTTTCTTT.

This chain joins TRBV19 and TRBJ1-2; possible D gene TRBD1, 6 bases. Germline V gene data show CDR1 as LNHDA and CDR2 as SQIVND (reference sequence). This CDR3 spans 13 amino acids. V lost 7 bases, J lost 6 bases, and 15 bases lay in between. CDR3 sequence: CASTAGTRNGYTF. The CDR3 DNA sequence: TGTGCCAGTACCGCCGGGACACGGAATGGCTACACCTTC.

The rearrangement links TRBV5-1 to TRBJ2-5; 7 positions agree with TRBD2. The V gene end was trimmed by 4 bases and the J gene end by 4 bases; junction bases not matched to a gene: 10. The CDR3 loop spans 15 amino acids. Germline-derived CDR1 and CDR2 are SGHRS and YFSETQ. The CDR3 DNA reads TGCGCCAGCAGCCTGGGTAGCGGGCGAGGAGAGACCCAGTACTTC. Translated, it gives CASSLGSGRGETQYF.

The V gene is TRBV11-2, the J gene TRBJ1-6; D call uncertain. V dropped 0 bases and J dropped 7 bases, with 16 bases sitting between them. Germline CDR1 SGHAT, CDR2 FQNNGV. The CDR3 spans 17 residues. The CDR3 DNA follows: TGTGCCAGCAGCTTAGATGGAGGGTCCAACTTCAATTCACCCCTCCACTTT. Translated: CASSLDGGSNFNSPLHF.

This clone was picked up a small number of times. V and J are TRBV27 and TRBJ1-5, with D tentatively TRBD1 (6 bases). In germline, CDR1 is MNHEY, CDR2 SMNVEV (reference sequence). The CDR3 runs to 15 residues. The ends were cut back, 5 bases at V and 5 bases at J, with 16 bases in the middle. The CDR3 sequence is CASSPTLTGHQPQHF. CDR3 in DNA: TGTGCCAGCAGTCCCACCCTCACAGGGCATCAGCCCCAGCATTTT.

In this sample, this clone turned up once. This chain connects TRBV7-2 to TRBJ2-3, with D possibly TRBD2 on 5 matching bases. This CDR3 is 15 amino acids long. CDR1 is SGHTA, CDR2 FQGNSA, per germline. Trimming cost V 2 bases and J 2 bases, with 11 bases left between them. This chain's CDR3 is CASSLKAGPTDTQYF. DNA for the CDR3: TGTGCCAGCAGCTTAAAGGCGGGTCCCACAGATACGCAGTATTTT.